This is a list of T cell receptor beta chains from one sample in a study of shared clonotypes between healthy human individuals. Sequenced by immunoSEQ multiplex PCR; TCRdb stores in-frame clones only, minus some. The table includes approximately 1.5 million clones, about 98% detected once. Sequenced sample: naive CD4+ T cells sorted from blood. The receptors come from a man aged 25-40 years in good health. Both conserved end residues are part of each CDR3. A D gene is named only where the DNA matches it firmly.

TRBJ2-2,TRBV7-8,-,CASSLGAYRPVNTGELFF
TRBJ2-1,TRBV4-3,-,CASSHSTGIGEQFF
TRBJ2-5,TRBV2,TRBD1,CASSGQGEETQYF
TRBJ2-7,TRBV28,-,CASSETGKITYEQYF
TRBJ1-3,TRBV6-1,TRBD1,CASRRQGAANTIYF
TRBJ2-5,TRBV5-4,TRBD2,CASSLGLAGGLQETQYF
TRBJ1-2,TRBV27,TRBD1,CASSLTGSYGYTF
TRBJ2-2,TRBV9,-,CASSVEQPGAAGELFF
TRBJ2-7,TRBV9,TRBD1,CASSKGQGYYEQYF
TRBJ2-7,TRBV5-5,TRBD1,CASSLAGTVGYYEQYF
TRBJ2-3,TRBV7-2,TRBD2,CASSWGLAGGSDTQYF
TRBJ2-7,TRBV5-6,TRBD1,CASSLHPTGTYEQYF
TRBJ2-1,TRBV29-1,TRBD2,CSVDGLADYNEQFF
TRBJ1-1,TRBV14,-,CASSQDPRTEAFF
TRBJ2-5,TRBV7-6,-,CASSLGTGRETQYF
TRBJ2-1,TRBV4-3,-,CASSQGIGGSYNEQFF
TRBJ1-1,TRBV6-5,-,CASSYPGRNTEAFF
TRBJ1-5,TRBV6-6,TRBD1,CASSYHGDRSNQPQHF
TRBJ1-1,TRBV18,-,CASSPTGMLGGNTEAFF
TRBJ1-2,TRBV5-1,TRBD1,CASSDRGDGYTF
TRBJ2-5,TRBV5-1,-,CASSLGGHQETQYF
TRBJ2-5,TRBV19,TRBD1,CASSLGTGRETQYF